A single T cell receptor (beta chain) is shown here with its context. These data are taken from a study of blood T cell repertoires in COVID-19. Turning to the study itself: Acute-phase and convalescent COVID-19 samples originated in the United States, Italy and Spain. The analysed material was cDNA or gDNA that came from T cells, B-cell-depleted T cells, or PBMCs.

Source study methods: Reference gene primer amplification gave nucleated cell count estimates. TCRdb's table, derived via immunoSEQ multiplex PCR, lists solely in-frame clones and lacks some. That table is the source of V, J and clone size, and D and trimming were worked out from the DNA. The sample has more than 95,000 clones; approximately 81% are singletons. V lost 5 bases, J lost 3 bases, and 12 bases lay in between. From germline, CDR1 is MNHEY and CDR2 SMNVEV (reference sequence). There are 14 residues in the CDR3. The TCR sequence derives from a man aged 35 to 55 with active or convalescent COVID-19. The chain uses TRBV27 and TRBJ2-3, with D possibly TRBD1 on 5 matching bases. Input material: peripheral blood. CDR3 nucleotide sequence: TGTGCCAGCAGTGTCCAGCAGGGTACAGATACGCAGTATTTT. Translating gives CASSVQQGTDTQYF.